This T cell receptor (beta chain) appears in the sequencing data of a study of cytomegalovirus exposure and HLA in healthy donors. With regard to this clone: Its target is not known.

The PCR made use of 60 Vbeta and 13 Jbeta primers. Per the authors' pipeline: An analysis that came later counted approximately 76 million unique TCR beta chains, around 12 million shared. Measured with immunoSEQ multiplex PCR; TCRdb has only the in-frame clones, and not every one. Clonal size and the V and J genes are those of that table, whereas D and trimming came from the DNA. Of 200,000 to 250,000 clones in the sample, almost 85% are singletons; the top ten hold roughly 0.58%. Study-wide points: In vitro testing confirmed a few CMV-associated chains as specific for CMV antigens.

This clonotype originated in a woman aged 40 to 49 in good health and CMV-seronegative. The sequenced material came from PBMCs.

The CDR3 sequence is CASSWRQGYTEAFF. The CDR3 DNA reads TGTGCCAGCAGTTGGCGACAGGGATACACTGAAGCTTTCTTT. This chain links TRBV27 with TRBJ1-1; the match to TRBD1 covers 7 bases. Germline CDR1 reads MNHEY; CDR2 reads SMNVEV (reference sequence). Trimming removed 4 bases from V and 3 bases from J; junction bases left unmatched: 5. This CDR3 is 14 amino acids long.